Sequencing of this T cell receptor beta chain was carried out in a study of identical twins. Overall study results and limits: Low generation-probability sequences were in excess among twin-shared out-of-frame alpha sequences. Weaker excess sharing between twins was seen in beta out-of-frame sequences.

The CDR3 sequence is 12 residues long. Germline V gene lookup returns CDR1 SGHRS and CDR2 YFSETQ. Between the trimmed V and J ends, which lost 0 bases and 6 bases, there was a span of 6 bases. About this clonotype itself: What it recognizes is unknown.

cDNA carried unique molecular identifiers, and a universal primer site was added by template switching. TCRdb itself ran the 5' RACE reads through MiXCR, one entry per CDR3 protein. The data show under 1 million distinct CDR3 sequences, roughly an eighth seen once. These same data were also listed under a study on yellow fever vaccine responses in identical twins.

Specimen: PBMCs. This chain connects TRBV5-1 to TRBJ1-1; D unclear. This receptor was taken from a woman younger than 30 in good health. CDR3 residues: CASSLDGAEAFF. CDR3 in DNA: TGCGCCAGCAGCTTGGACGGGGCTGAAGCTTTCTTT.